This T cell receptor (beta chain) is drawn from a study of vaccination and CD4 T cells after COVID-19. A remark on this clonotype: Its antigen is still unknown.

Sequence data for DNA of cultured CD4+ T cells were generated by the Oncomine TCR Beta short-read assay. MiXCR, applied by TCRdb to the PCR reads, yields one record per CDR3 protein. This sample has several thousand distinct CDR3 sequences, with about 35% found just once. Treatment defined: roughly nine-day PBMC culture with coronavirus spike peptide pools or control peptides (ViraFEST assay). It was before the COVID-19 pandemic (2011-2018) that the unexposed donor's CD4+ T cells were collected. J lost 11 bases, V lost 5 bases, and 9 bases had no gene match. This CDR3 contains 15 residues. The chain combines TRBV12-3 or TRBV12-4 with TRBJ2-1, with 13 bases that match TRBD2. The origin of this receptor is a human donor in good health. Sequencing input: CD4+ T cells from blood, cultured in vitro. The CDR3 region is CASSETSGGSNKQFF. DNA of the CDR3: TGTGCCAGCAGTGAGACTAGCGGGGGGTCAAATAAGCAGTTCTTC.